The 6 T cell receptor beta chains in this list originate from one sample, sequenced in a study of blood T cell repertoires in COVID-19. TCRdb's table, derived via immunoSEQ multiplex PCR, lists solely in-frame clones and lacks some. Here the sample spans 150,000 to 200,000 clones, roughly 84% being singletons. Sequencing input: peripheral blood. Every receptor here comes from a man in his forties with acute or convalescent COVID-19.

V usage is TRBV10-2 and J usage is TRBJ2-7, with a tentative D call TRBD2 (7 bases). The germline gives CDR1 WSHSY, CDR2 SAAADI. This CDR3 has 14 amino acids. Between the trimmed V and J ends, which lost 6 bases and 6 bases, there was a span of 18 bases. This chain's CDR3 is CASSPTGSGGEQYF. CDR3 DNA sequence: TGCGCCAGCAGCCCCACAGGGTCGGGGGGCGAGCAGTACTTC.

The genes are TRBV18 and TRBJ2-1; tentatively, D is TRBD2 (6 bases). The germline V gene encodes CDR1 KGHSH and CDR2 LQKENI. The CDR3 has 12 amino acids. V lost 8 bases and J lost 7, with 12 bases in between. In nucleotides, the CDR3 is TGTGCCAGCCACGGGACTGGGAATGAGCAGTTCTTC. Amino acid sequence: CASHGTGNEQFF.

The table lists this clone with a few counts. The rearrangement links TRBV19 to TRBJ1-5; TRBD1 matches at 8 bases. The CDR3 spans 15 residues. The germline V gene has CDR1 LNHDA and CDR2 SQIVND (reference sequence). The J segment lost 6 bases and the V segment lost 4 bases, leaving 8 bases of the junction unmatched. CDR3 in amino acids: CASSTDRVNAQPQHF. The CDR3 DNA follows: TGTGCCAGTAGTACGGACAGGGTGAATGCTCAGCCCCAGCATTTT.

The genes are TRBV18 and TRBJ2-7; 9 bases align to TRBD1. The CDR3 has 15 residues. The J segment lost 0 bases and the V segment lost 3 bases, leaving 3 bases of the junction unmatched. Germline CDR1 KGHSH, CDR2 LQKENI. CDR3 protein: CASSPTTGGSYEQYF. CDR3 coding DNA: TGTGCCAGCTCACCGACGACAGGGGGCTCCTACGAGCAGTACTTC.

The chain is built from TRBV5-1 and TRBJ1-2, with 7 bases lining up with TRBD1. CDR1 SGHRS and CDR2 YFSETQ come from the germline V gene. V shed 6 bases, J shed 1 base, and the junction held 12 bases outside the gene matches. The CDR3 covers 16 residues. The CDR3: CASILTPGQNNYGYTF. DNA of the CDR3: TGCGCCAGCATCCTGACACCGGGACAGAATAACTATGGCTACACCTTC.

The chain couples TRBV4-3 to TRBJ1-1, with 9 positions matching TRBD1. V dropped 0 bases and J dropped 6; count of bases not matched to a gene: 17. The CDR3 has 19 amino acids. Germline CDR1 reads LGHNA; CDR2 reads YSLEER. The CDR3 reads CASSQDFGTGNSRSAEAFF. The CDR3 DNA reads TGCGCCAGCAGCCAAGATTTCGGGACAGGGAACAGCAGGAGCGCTGAAGCTTTCTTT.